The rows below give T cell receptor beta chains drawn from one sample of a study of cytomegalovirus exposure and HLA in healthy donors. The method was immunoSEQ multiplex PCR; TCRdb's version includes in-frame clones alone and lacks a portion of them. The sample includes about 330,000 clones, roughly 85% of them seen just once. Sequencing was done on a sample of PBMCs. Receptor source: a woman between 18 and 30 years old in good health and CMV-seronegative. Both conserved end residues are trimmed from each CDR3. Each record gives: V gene, clone size, CDR3 protein. Part of the rows lack a size; the others show once, few, many or a class for expanded clones.

V: TRBV18; size: once; CDR3: ASSPLGGGGLNEQF
V: TRBV18; size: -; CDR3: ASSPGTGRRTQY
V: TRBV7-9; size: -; CDR3: ASSLGLAGSRELF
V: TRBV5-4; size: -; CDR3: ASSSGSGGETQY
V: TRBV2; size: -; CDR3: ASSEAPGGTTYEQY
V: TRBV18; size: -; CDR3: AGSDRLEEKLF
V: TRBV25-1; size: -; CDR3: ASSEARGSYEQY
V: TRBV27; size: -; CDR3: ASIGTSGYNEQF
V: TRBV7-7; size: -; CDR3: ASSALGGEQY
V: TRBV2; size: -; CDR3: ASSDRAGGLEQY
V: TRBV5-1; size: -; CDR3: ASSLESTGNTGELF
V: TRBV6-4; size: -; CDR3: ASSRTSGSSDTQY
V: TRBV4-1; size: -; CDR3: ASRGWRGGWWGYGYT
V: TRBV11-1; size: -; CDR3: ASSFASSGNTIY
V: TRBV6-5; size: few; CDR3: ASSEQGGGYGYT
V: TRBV19; size: -; CDR3: ASSLRTSGRAFPYEQY
V: TRBV29-1; size: -; CDR3: SVEALAGGPYTQY
V: TRBV27; size: once; CDR3: ASTPQGRPDTQY
V: TRBV28; size: once; CDR3: ASSEPLRGIEQY
V: TRBV6-5; size: -; CDR3: ASSYSRAGDTDTQY
V: TRBV4-2; size: -; CDR3: ASSSGLATAYEQY
V: TRBV4-3; size: -; CDR3: ASSPTGTAHGYT
V: TRBV7-2; size: -; CDR3: ASSLDRTSTDTQY
V: TRBV11-1; size: -; CDR3: ASSFQGAEETQY
V: TRBV2; size: -; CDR3: ASSNHGQVAEAF
V: TRBV5-1; size: -; CDR3: ASSFSGENYGYT
V: TRBV6-4; size: -; CDR3: ASREGQGVPGELF
V: TRBV6-6; size: -; CDR3: ASSTEGQGSYEQY
V: TRBV27; size: -; CDR3: ASGNRGLGTEAF
V: TRBV10-3; size: -; CDR3: AIKNGGAATSTDTQY
V: TRBV29-1; size: -; CDR3: SADRTVNTEAF
V: TRBV6-5; size: -; CDR3: ASSYSFPSAYEQY
V: TRBV5-1; size: -; CDR3: ASSSPETGQETQY
V: TRBV5-4; size: -; CDR3: ASSQGTGNQPQH
V: TRBV6-6; size: few; CDR3: ASSSPDRGNTEAF
V: TRBV5-1; size: once; CDR3: ASSSDGGRSAGNTIY
V: TRBV6-5; size: -; CDR3: ASSGLGYEQY
V: TRBV11-2; size: -; CDR3: ASSFWRGGDEKLF
V: TRBV7-3; size: -; CDR3: ASSIPGLGNNEQF
V: TRBV7-2; size: -; CDR3: ASRGQGVRETQY
V: TRBV7-9; size: many; CDR3: ASSPPVGGLGDTQY
V: TRBV18; size: -; CDR3: ASSYQSTDYEQY
V: TRBV9; size: few; CDR3: ASSVGGGSTDTQY
V: TRBV11-3; size: -; CDR3: ASSLDGTGKVF
V: TRBV27; size: -; CDR3: ASRRTGYGYT
V: TRBV10-2; size: -; CDR3: ASRPLAGATGELF
V: TRBV30; size: few; CDR3: AWSFAGGYT
V: TRBV15; size: -; CDR3: ATSRDPGVTEAF
V: TRBV20-1; size: few; CDR3: SAPTEGYT
V: TRBV7-8; size: -; CDR3: ASSLEGDTIY